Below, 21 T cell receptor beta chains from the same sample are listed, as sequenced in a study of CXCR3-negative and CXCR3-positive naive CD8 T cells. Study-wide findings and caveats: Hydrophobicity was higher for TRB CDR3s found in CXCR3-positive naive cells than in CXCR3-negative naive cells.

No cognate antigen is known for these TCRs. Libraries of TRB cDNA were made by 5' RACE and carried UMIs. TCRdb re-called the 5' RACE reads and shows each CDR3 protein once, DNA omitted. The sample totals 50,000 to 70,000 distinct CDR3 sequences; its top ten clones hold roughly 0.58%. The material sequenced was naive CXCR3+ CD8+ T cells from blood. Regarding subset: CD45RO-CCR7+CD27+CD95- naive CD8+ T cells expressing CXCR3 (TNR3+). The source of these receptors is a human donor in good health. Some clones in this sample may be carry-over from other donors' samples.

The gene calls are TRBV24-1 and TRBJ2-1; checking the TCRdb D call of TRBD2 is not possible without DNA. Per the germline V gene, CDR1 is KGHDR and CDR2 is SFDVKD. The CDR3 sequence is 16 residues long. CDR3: CATSDLGSEDYNEQFF.

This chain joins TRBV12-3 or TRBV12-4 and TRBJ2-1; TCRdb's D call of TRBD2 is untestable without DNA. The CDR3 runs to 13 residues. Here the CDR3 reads CASTLAGDNEQFF.

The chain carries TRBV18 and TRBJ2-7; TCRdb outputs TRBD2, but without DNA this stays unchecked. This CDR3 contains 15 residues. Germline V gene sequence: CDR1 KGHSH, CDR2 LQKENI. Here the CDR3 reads CASSLGTSGPYEQYF.

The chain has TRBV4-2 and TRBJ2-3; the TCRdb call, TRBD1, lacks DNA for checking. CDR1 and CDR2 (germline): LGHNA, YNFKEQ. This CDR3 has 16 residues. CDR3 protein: CASSQVQGVRTDTQYF.

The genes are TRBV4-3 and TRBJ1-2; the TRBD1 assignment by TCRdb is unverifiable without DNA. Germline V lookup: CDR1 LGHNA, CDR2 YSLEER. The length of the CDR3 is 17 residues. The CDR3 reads CASSQERAAGGSYGYTF.

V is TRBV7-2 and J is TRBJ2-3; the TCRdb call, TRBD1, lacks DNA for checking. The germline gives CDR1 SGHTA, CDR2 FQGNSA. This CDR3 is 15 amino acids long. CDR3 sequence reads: CASSPRDSYTDTQYF. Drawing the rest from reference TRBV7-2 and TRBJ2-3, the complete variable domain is GAGVSQSPSNKVTEKGKDVELRCDPISGHTALYWYRQSLGQGLEFLIYFQGNSAPDKSGLPSDRFSAERTGGSVSTLTIQRTQQEDSAVYLCASSPRDSYTDTQYFGPGTRLTVL.

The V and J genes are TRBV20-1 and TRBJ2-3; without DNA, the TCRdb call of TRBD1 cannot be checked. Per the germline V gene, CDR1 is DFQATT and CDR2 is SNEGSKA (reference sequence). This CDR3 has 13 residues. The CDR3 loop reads CSARTGNTDTQYF.

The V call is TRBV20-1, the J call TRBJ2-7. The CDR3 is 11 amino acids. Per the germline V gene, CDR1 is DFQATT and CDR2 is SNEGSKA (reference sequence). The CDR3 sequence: CSARVGYEQYF.

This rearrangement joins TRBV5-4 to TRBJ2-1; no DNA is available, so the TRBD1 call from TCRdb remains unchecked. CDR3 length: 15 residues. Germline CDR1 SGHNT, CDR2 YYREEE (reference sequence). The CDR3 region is CASSLEPGRDNEQFF.

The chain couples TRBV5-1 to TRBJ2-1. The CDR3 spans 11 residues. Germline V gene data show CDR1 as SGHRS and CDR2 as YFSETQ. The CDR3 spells CASSLSGKQFF. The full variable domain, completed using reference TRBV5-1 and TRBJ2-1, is KAGVTQTPRYLIKTRGQQVTLSCSPISGHRSVSWYQQTPGQGLQFLFEYFSETQRNKGNFPGRFSGRQFSNSRSEMNVSTLELGDSALYLCASSLSGKQFFGPGTRLTVL.

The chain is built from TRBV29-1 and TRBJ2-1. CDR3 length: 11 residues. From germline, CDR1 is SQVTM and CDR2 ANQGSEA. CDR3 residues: CSVHEYNEQFF.

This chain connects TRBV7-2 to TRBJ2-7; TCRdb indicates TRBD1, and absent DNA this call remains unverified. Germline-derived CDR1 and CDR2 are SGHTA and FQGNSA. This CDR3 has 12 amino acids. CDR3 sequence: CASSLSGTEQYF.

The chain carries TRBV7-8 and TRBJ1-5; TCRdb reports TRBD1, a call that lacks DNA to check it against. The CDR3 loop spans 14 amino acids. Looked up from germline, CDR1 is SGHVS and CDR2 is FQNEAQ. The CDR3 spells CASSFGQGGQPQHF.

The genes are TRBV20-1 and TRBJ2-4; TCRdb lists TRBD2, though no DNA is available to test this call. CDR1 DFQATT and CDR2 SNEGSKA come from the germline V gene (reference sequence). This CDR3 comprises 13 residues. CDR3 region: CSARVLAGNIQYF.

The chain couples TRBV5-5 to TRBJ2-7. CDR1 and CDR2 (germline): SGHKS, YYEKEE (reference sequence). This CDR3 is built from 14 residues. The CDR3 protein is CASSLWVQNYEQYF.

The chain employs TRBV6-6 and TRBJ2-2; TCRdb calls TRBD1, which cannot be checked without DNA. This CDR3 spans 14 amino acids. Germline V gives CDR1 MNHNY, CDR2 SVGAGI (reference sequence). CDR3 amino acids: CASRQGANTGELFF.

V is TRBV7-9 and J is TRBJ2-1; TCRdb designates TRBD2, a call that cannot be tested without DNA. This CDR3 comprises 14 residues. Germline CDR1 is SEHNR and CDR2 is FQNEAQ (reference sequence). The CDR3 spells CASRTFGTANEQFF.

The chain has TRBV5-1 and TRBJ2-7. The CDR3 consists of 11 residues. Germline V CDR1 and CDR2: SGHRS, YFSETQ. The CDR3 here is CASRSGYEQYF.

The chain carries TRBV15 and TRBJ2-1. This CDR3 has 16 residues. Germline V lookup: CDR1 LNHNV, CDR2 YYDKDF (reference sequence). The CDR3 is CATSRDLASRYNEQFF.

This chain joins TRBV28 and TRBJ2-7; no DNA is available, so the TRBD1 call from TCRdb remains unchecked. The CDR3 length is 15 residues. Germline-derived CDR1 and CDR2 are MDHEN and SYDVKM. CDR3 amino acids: CASSLSGGSSYEQYF.

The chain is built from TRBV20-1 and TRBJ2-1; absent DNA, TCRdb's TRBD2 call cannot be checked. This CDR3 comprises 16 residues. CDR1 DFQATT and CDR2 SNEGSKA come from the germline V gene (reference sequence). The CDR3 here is CSARDTAGGWYDEQFF.